The 23 T cell receptor beta chains reported below all come from one sample, sequenced in a study of sequential checkpoint blockade in melanoma. Using immunoSEQ multiplex PCR, the repertoire was profiled, and TCRdb retains in-frame clones only, with some absent. This repertoire shows almost 20,000 clones, 82% found once; its top ten account for around 52%. Treatment specified: randomized to nivolumab then ipilimumab (arm A) or the reverse (arm B). Sequences were derived from CD8+ T cells sorted from blood (inferred from file names), sampled from a patient given nivolumab and ipilimumab in sequence. The receptors were sampled from a human donor with melanoma.

The rearrangement joins TRBV19 to TRBJ2-7, with D possibly TRBD1 on 6 matching bases. Trimming cost V 5 bases and J 5 bases, with 19 bases left between them. The CDR3 consists of 15 residues. Per germline, CDR1 LNHDA and CDR2 SQIVND (reference sequence). CDR3 coding DNA: TGTGCCAGTAGTGATTCGGGACAATACGTGAACGAGCAGTACTTC. This gives the protein CASSDSGQYVNEQYF.

This sequence joins TRBV9 and TRBJ2-5; TRBD2 might be the D (6 bases). Trimming removed 4 bases from V and 5 bases from J, with 12 bases in between. This CDR3 is built from 13 residues. CDR1 and CDR2 (germline): SGDLS, YYNGEE. CDR3 nucleotide sequence: TGTGCCAGCAGCCAGGGACTCTGGGAGACCCAGTACTTC. Translated, it gives CASSQGLWETQYF.

V and J are TRBV7-9 and TRBJ2-7, with D possibly TRBD1 on 6 matching bases. The CDR3 has 14 residues. Looked up from germline, CDR1 is SEHNR and CDR2 is FQNEAQ (reference sequence). Trimming took 3 bases from V and 5 from J, leaving 14 bases between them. The CDR3 reads CASSLLGALDEQYF. The CDR3 bases are TGTGCCAGCAGCTTGTTGGGGGCGCTGGACGAGCAGTACTTC. Variable domain in full (rest from reference TRBV7-9 and TRBJ2-7): DTGVSQNPRHKITKRGQNVTFRCDPISEHNRLYWYRQTLGQGPEFLTYFQNEAQLEKSRLLSDRFSAERPKGSFSTLEIQRTEQGDSAMYLCASSLLGALDEQYFGPGTRLTVT.

This clone was seen only a few times. The chain joins TRBV2 to TRBJ1-2; D gene unclear. The germline V gene encodes CDR1 SNHLY and CDR2 FYNNEI. V shed 0 bases and J shed 2 bases, with 4 bases lying between them. This CDR3 is 13 amino acids long. CDR3 residues: CASSEAQNYGYTF. The DNA of the CDR3 is TGTGCCAGCAGTGAAGCTCAGAACTATGGCTACACCTTC.

About this clone: Given the absence of the conserved phenylalanine or tryptophan at the CDR3 end, a read error is likely. This chain links TRBV2 with TRBJ1-5; 9 bases line up with TRBD1. CDR3 length: 15 residues. Germline V lookup: CDR1 SNHLY, CDR2 FYNNEI. CDR3 bases: TGTGCCAGAAGTGACAGGGGGGCCCCCAATCAGCCCCAGCATGTT. Translation: CARSDRGAPNQPQHV.

The chain carries TRBV10-2 and TRBJ1-1; no clear D. The V gene's germline CDR1 is WSHSY and CDR2 SAAADI. CDR3 length: 16 residues. V was shortened by 0 bases and J by 0 bases, with 11 bases between the two germline ends. The CDR3 nucleotides are TGCGCCAGCAGTGAGTCAGCGTGGGTGGTGAACACTGAAGCTTTCTTT. Translated: CASSESAWVVNTEAFF.

This rearrangement joins TRBV27 to TRBJ1-1; TRBD1 matches 11 bases. The CDR3 has 15 residues. The ends lost 6 bases at V and 4 bases at J; junction bases unmatched: 7. The germline CDR1 and CDR2 sequences are MNHEY and SMNVEV (reference sequence). The CDR3 sequence: CASRPGQGAGTEAFF. The CDR3 DNA reads as TGTGCCAGCAGACCCGGACAGGGGGCGGGCACTGAAGCTTTCTTT.

This rearrangement joins TRBV7-9 to TRBJ1-2, with TRBD1 matching 7 bases. CDR1 and CDR2 from the germline V gene are SEHNR and FQNEAQ (reference sequence). The junction had 8 bases not matched to a gene; V was cut back by 4 bases and J by 0 bases. The CDR3 totals 16 residues. The CDR3 DNA follows: TGTGCCAGCAGCTCAGGACAGGATCTTTCTAACTATGGCTACACCTTC. This sequence encodes CASSSGQDLSNYGYTF.

The gene calls are TRBV5-1 and TRBJ2-1; 15 bases line up with TRBD2. The germline V gene has CDR1 SGHRS and CDR2 YFSETQ. J gave up 1 base and V 4 bases, and 6 bases lay outside the gene matches. This CDR3 is 18 amino acids long. CDR3: CASSGGLAGGDSYNEQFF. The CDR3 nucleotides are TGCGCCAGCAGCGGGGGACTAGCGGGGGGCGATTCCTACAATGAGCAGTTCTTC.

The count of this clone is one. This chain links TRBV11-2 with TRBJ2-1; 9 bases line up with TRBD2. Unmatched junction bases numbered 8, after V lost 5 bases and J lost 3 bases. This CDR3 comprises 16 residues. CDR1 is SGHAT and CDR2 is FQNNGV in the germline V gene. CDR3 nucleotides: TGTGCCAGCAGCCGCAGGGCTAGCGGGAACTACAATGAGCAGTTCTTC. The encoded protein is CASSRRASGNYNEQFF.

The chain joins TRBV4-1 to TRBJ2-7, with D possibly TRBD2 on 5 matching bases. Trimming pared 4 bases from V and 4 bases from J, leaving 11 bases between. The CDR3 length is 13 residues. The germline CDR1 and CDR2 sequences are MGHRA and YSYEKL. In nucleotides, the CDR3 is TGCGCCAGCAGCCCAGCGAGGGAGTACGAGCAGTACTTC. Translating it yields CASSPAREYEQYF.

A single count supports this clone. Written as DNA, the CDR3 is TGTGCCAGCAGCTTAGGGGAACGGGCAGGGCCCGCCTACGAGCAGTACTTC. This encodes CASSLGERAGPAYEQYF. The chain carries TRBV7-9 and TRBJ2-7; perhaps TRBD1 as D (5 bases). The germline V and J ends were trimmed by 1 base and 2 bases, with 18 bases remaining between them. The CDR3 totals 17 residues. Germline V CDR1 and CDR2: SEHNR, FQNEAQ (reference sequence).

The chain employs TRBV9 and TRBJ1-5; D may be TRBD1 (6 bases). V lost 3 bases to trimming and J lost 7 bases, with 17 bases between them. Germline CDR1 and CDR2: SGDLS and YYNGEE. The CDR3 is made up of 15 amino acids. The CDR3 bases are TGTGCCAGCAGCGCCGGGGGTGGGGGGGGCCAGCCCCAGCATTTT. Translating gives CASSAGGGGGQPQHF.

This clone was recorded once. This rearrangement joins TRBV29-1 to TRBJ1-1, with D unresolved. The CDR3 extends over 12 amino acids. Germline V gene lookup returns CDR1 SQVTM and CDR2 ANQGSEA. V was trimmed by 7 bases and J by 4 bases, leaving 13 bases between them. CDR3 region: CSARRVLTEAFF. CDR3 bases: TGCAGCGCCCGGAGGGTACTCACTGAAGCTTTCTTT. The variable domain in full, completed from reference TRBV29-1 and TRBJ1-1, reads SAVISQKPSRDICQRGTSLTIQCQVDSQVTMMFWYRQQPGQSLTLIATANQGSEATYESGFVIDKFPISRPNLTFSTLTVSNMSPEDSSIYLCSARRVLTEAFFGQGTRLTVV.

The rearrangement joins TRBV27 to TRBJ2-3; 8 positions agree with TRBD1. Germline V gene lookup returns CDR1 MNHEY and CDR2 SMNVEV (reference sequence). V lost 5 bases, J lost 8 bases, and 9 bases stayed unmatched. This CDR3 spans 14 amino acids. The CDR3 DNA sequence: TGTGCCAGCAGTGACAGGGGCCCGTTAGGTACGCAGTATTTT. Its protein product is CASSDRGPLGTQYF.

The V call is TRBV4-3, the J call TRBJ2-7; TRBD2 agrees at 9 bases. There are 17 residues in the CDR3. Germline V gene sequence: CDR1 LGHNA, CDR2 YSLEER. V was pared by 1 base and J by 4 bases, with 11 bases of the junction left unmatched. The CDR3 region has the DNA TGCGCCAGCAGCCAAGTAGTCGCAAGCGGGGGGTTTTACGAGCAGTACTTC. It codes for CASSQVVASGGFYEQYF.

Of note for this clone: The germline gene is not matched at one end of the junction; a read error may be the cause. V usage is TRBV7-7 and J usage is TRBJ2-7; TRBD2 aligns across 8 bases. CDR3 length: 13 amino acids. Germline CDR1 SSHAT, CDR2 FNYEAQ (reference sequence). The CDR3 DNA follows: TGTGCTAGCAGCAACGGACTAGCAGACGAGCAGTACTTC. Translating it yields CASSNGLADEQYF.

V gene TRBV7-3 combines with J gene TRBJ2-2; 13 bases are a match to TRBD2. The length of the CDR3 is 15 residues. After removal of 5 bases from V and 7 bases from J, the junction contained 4 bases not matched to a gene. From germline, CDR1 is SGHTA and CDR2 FQGTGA. The CDR3, as DNA: TGTGCCAGCAGCCCCTGGACTAGCGGGGGCGGGGAGCTGTTTTTT. It codes for CASSPWTSGGGELFF.

V gene TRBV28 combines with J gene TRBJ1-2, with 9 bases matching TRBD1. The J segment lost 7 bases and the V segment lost 5 bases, leaving 5 bases of the junction unmatched. Germline-derived CDR1 and CDR2 are MDHEN and SYDVKM. This CDR3 comprises 13 residues. The CDR3 DNA follows: TGTGCCAGCAGTCTTAGGACAGGGGCTGGCTACACCTTC. Translation gives CASSLRTGAGYTF.

The chain carries TRBV19 and TRBJ2-5; 9 bases match TRBD1. The DNA end is more similar to TRBJ2-7, so the J call may be wrong. Germline values: CDR1 LNHDA, CDR2 SQIVND (reference sequence). The CDR3 totals 15 residues. CDR3 region: CASSFSGTGMVEQYF. In nucleotides, the CDR3 is TGTGCCAGTAGTTTTTCCGGGACAGGGATGGTCGAGCAGTACTTC.

CDR3 nucleotide sequence: TGTGCCAGCAGCCGAACTAGCGGGGGAGAGCAGTTCTTC. It encodes CASSRTSGGEQFF. The rearrangement links TRBV16 to TRBJ2-1, with TRBD2 matching over 11 bases. The CDR3 contains 13 residues. V lost 4 bases, J lost 10 bases, and 3 bases stayed unmatched. In germline, CDR1 is KGHSY, CDR2 FQNENV.

This clone was picked up one time. This rearrangement joins TRBV5-6 to TRBJ2-1; TRBD2 matches at 8 bases. V trimming: 3 bases; J trimming: 9 bases; junction bases outside the gene matches: 5. Germline-derived CDR1 and CDR2 are SGHDT and YYEEEE. The CDR3 covers 13 residues. The CDR3 DNA sequence: TGTGCCAGCAGCTCCGGGACTAGTTTTGAGCAGTTCTTC. Its protein is CASSSGTSFEQFF.

This chain joins TRBV7-9 and TRBJ1-2; tentative D call: TRBD1 (6 bases). CDR1 and CDR2 from the germline V gene are SEHNR and FQNEAQ (reference sequence). Trimming left V 5 bases short and J 0 bases short, with 16 bases between. The length of the CDR3 is 16 residues. The CDR3 DNA reads TGTGCCAGCAGCCAAGACAGGAGACGTTCTAACTATGGCTACACCTTC. Protein: CASSQDRRRSNYGYTF.